This TCR beta chain came from a study of OX40 agonist ivuxolimab in advanced cancers. Trimming took off 3 bases at V and 4 bases at J, with 13 bases between the two ends. Germline V gives CDR1 SGHRS, CDR2 YFSETQ. The CDR3 is 14 residues long. Sequencing used immunoSEQ multiplex PCR; TCRdb keeps in-frame clones, though not all of them. The sample contains tens of thousands of clones, about 91% of which appear only once. This receptor was identified in an adult with an advanced solid tumor such as melanoma, head and neck, liver or kidney cancer. The sample here was CD4+ or CD8+ T cells sorted from blood, taken in a trial of the OX40 agonist ivuxolimab. The rearrangement links TRBV5-1 to TRBJ1-1; a possible D gene is TRBD1 (6 bases). CDR3 in amino acids: CASSSGTGITEAFF. The CDR3 DNA is TGCGCCAGCAGCTCCGGTACAGGGATCACTGAAGCTTTCTTT. Variable domain in full (rest from reference TRBV5-1 and TRBJ1-1): KAGVTQTPRYLIKTRGQQVTLSCSPISGHRSVSWYQQTPGQGLQFLFEYFSETQRNKGNFPGRFSGRQFSNSRSEMNVSTLELGDSALYLCASSSGTGITEAFFGQGTRLTVV.